The sequence of this T cell receptor (beta chain) was determined in a study of cytomegalovirus exposure and HLA in healthy donors. The germline V and J ends were trimmed by 6 bases and 7 bases, with 13 bases remaining between them. Germline loops: CDR1 SNHLY, CDR2 FYNNEI. The CDR3 runs 12 residues. Nominally healthy donors provided the samples, though records likely missed some immune exposures. Study findings and constraints: Apparent HLA restriction characterized most CMV-associated TCR beta chains in a later analysis. A cluster of highly shared sequence variants was likely a sequencing artifact. In vitro testing confirmed a few CMV-associated chains as specific for CMV antigens.

PCR primers comprised 60 Vbeta and 13 Jbeta primers. Clones were sequenced by immunoSEQ multiplex PCR, and TCRdb holds only the in-frame ones, with some missing. The sample spans about 52,000 clones; the ten largest clones claim about 12%. With regard to this clone: Its antigen remains unidentified.

Sequenced input: PBMCs. The clonotype comes from a woman in her sixties in good health and CMV-seropositive. The chain employs TRBV2 and TRBJ2-7; D is possibly TRBD2 (5 bases). The DNA for the CDR3 is TGTGCCAGCAGGACGGACTCCTGGGAGCAGTACTTC. The encoded protein is CASRTDSWEQYF.